Below are 22 T cell receptor beta chains sequenced from a single sample in a study of T cells after posttransplantation cyclophosphamide. Cyclophosphamide on days +3 and +4 followed busulfan-fludarabine conditioning and a marrow graft. The data were produced by immunoSEQ multiplex PCR, yet TCRdb's version contains in-frame clones alone and is incomplete. Sampling found more than 7,000 clones, none seen once. The material sequenced was PBMCs, taken after an allogeneic stem cell transplant with post-transplant cyclophosphamide. The receptors originated from a male patient between 25 and 39 years old who received an allogeneic stem cell transplant from an unrelated donor, was CMV-positive, and had acute and chronic GVHD. The T cells may partly be graft donor cells.

This clone has a count of ten or more. This chain connects TRBV5-1 to TRBJ1-1; TRBD1 agrees at 7 bases. J was trimmed by 0 bases and V by 4 bases; bases with no gene match: 21. The length of the CDR3 is 20 residues. The germline V gene has CDR1 SGHRS and CDR2 YFSETQ. CDR3 in amino acids: CASSLTPPSPLRGVNTEAFF. In DNA form, the CDR3 reads TGCGCCAGCAGCCTAACCCCCCCATCCCCACTCAGGGGGGTGAACACTGAAGCTTTCTTT.

This clone was seen ten or more times. V gene TRBV6-2 or TRBV6-3 combines with J gene TRBJ2-3; 12 bases are a match to TRBD2. The CDR3 is 15 residues long. The germline V gene encodes CDR1 MNHEY and CDR2 SVGEGT. In nucleotides, the CDR3 is TGTGCACGGACTAGCGGGACCCATAGCACAGATACGCAGTATTTT. Translating gives CARTSGTHSTDTQYF.

This clone showed up many times. The chain uses TRBV10-3 and TRBJ1-1, with D perhaps matching TRBD1 (5 bases). Germline-derived CDR1 and CDR2 are ENHRY and SYGVKD. V lost 4 bases and J 5 bases, leaving 8 bases between the germline ends. CDR3 length: 12 residues. CDR3 sequence reads: CAISGGETEAFF. The CDR3 DNA reads as TGTGCCATCAGTGGAGGGGAGACTGAAGCTTTCTTT.

This clone was seen at least ten times. V is TRBV4-3 and J is TRBJ2-2, with unresolved D. V lost 0 bases, J lost 4 bases, and 6 bases lay in between. Germline CDR1 LGHNA, CDR2 YSLEER. The CDR3 length is 14 residues. The DNA for the CDR3 is TGCGCCAGCAGCCAAGACTATGGCACCGGGGAGCTGTTTTTT. It encodes CASSQDYGTGELFF.

This clone was counted ten times or more. The V gene is TRBV28, the J gene TRBJ2-7, with TRBD2 as a possible D gene (7 bases). V was trimmed by 7 bases and J by 7 bases, leaving 20 bases between them. Germline V gene lookup returns CDR1 MDHEN and CDR2 SYDVKM. This CDR3 comprises 14 residues. The CDR3 sequence: CASNSGEGAREQYF. CDR3 DNA sequence: TGTGCCAGCAACTCAGGGGAGGGAGCGAGGGAGCAGTACTTC. Full variable domain (outside the CDR3, taken from reference TRBV28 and TRBJ2-7): DVKVTQSSRYLVKRTGEKVFLECVQDMDHENMFWYRQDPGLGLRLIYFSYDVKMKEKGDIPEGYSVSREKKERFSLILESASTNQTSMYLCASNSGEGAREQYFGPGTRLTVT.

Ten or more counts support this clone. At one end, the junction sequence differs from germline, possibly due to a read error. J is TRBJ2-7 and V is TRBV7-8; 11 nucleotides line up with TRBD1. In germline, CDR1 is SGHVS, CDR2 FQNEAQ. CDR3 size: 13 residues. CDR3 DNA: TGTGCCAGCAGCTTAAATCCGGGACAGGGGGAGGTTTTC. Translation gives CASSLNPGQGEVF.

This clone has at least ten counts. This chain uses TRBV12-3 or TRBV12-4 with TRBJ2-7; perhaps TRBD1 as D (6 bases). The CDR3 loop spans 13 amino acids. Trimming stripped 3 bases from V and 3 bases from J, with 9 bases between. The DNA for the CDR3 is TGTGCCAGCAGTTTCCGACAGGACTACGAGCAGTACTTC. Amino acid sequence: CASSFRQDYEQYF.

This clone was seen ten or more times. V is TRBV29-1 and J is TRBJ1-2, with TRBD1 matching over 7 bases. CDR1 and CDR2 (germline): SQVTM, ANQGSEA. The CDR3 spans 11 residues. The V and J ends lost 6 bases and 2 bases, in that order; junction bases with no gene match: 0. CDR3 in amino acids: CSVGQNYGYTF. CDR3 nucleotides: TGCAGCGTGGGACAGAACTATGGCTACACCTTC.

The sample holds many counts of this clone. The V call is TRBV12-3 or TRBV12-4, the J call TRBJ1-1; D unresolved. The germline V and J ends were trimmed by 5 bases and 7 bases, with 11 bases remaining between them. The CDR3 covers 12 residues. CDR3 sequence: CASSENPVEAFF. DNA for the CDR3: TGTGCCAGCAGTGAAAACCCAGTTGAAGCTTTCTTT.

This clone came up many times. The J gene is TRBJ2-1, the V gene TRBV7-8; D might be TRBD1 (7 bases). Germline V gene lookup returns CDR1 SGHVS and CDR2 FQNEAQ. V was shortened by 5 bases and J by 0 bases, with 14 bases between the two germline ends. This CDR3 spans 16 amino acids. In DNA form, the CDR3 reads TGTGCCAGCAGCCTAGGGGGGACAGCCTCCTACAATGAGCAGTTCTTC. Protein sequence: CASSLGGTASYNEQFF.

This clone was detected many times. V usage is TRBV10-1 and J usage is TRBJ1-1; TRBD1 matches at 7 bases. Germline CDR1 is WNHNN and CDR2 is SYGVQD (reference sequence). Losses at the gene ends were 4 bases for V and 6 bases for J; bases not matched to a gene: 14. The CDR3 is made up of 16 amino acids. The CDR3 spells CASSGRGRPLVAEAFF. Written as DNA, the CDR3 is TGCGCCAGCAGTGGCAGGGGGAGGCCACTCGTGGCTGAAGCTTTCTTT.

This clone was seen at least ten times. The V gene is TRBV15, the J gene TRBJ1-6; no definite D call. The CDR3 sequence is 15 residues long. The germline V gene encodes CDR1 LNHNV and CDR2 YYDKDF (reference sequence). Deletions cut 0 bases from V and 8 bases from J, with 11 bases between. CDR3: CATSRDRGGDSPLHF. CDR3 nucleotides: TGTGCCACCAGCAGAGATCGGGGTGGGGATTCACCCCTCCACTTT.

This clone was seen ten or more times. The CDR3 loop reads CASSQVERGGRYEQYF. The CDR3 DNA reads TGCGCCAGCAGCCAAGTTGAGCGGGGGGGCCGCTACGAGCAGTACTTC. The gene calls are TRBV4-1 and TRBJ2-7; 10 bases match TRBD2. The junction had 6 bases not matched to a gene; V was cut back by 1 base and J by 3 bases. The CDR3 has 16 amino acids. The germline CDR1 and CDR2 sequences are MGHRA and YSYEKL.

In this sample, this clone is medium-sized (0.01 to 0.1%). This chain uses TRBV4-3 with TRBJ1-1, with D possibly being TRBD1 (5 bases). The CDR3 contains 16 residues. Trimming took 0 bases from V and 7 from J, leaving 18 bases between them. Germline V lookup: CDR1 LGHNA, CDR2 YSLEER. CDR3 sequence reads: CASSQDMGGSSSEAFF. DNA for the CDR3: TGCGCCAGCAGCCAAGACATGGGGGGAAGCTCGAGTGAAGCTTTCTTT.

This clone was counted at least ten times. This sequence joins TRBV19 and TRBJ2-2; 7 bases are a match to TRBD1. V was clipped by 5 bases and J by 4 bases; unmatched bases: 4. The CDR3 has 14 residues. Germline CDR1 and CDR2: LNHDA and SQIVND (reference sequence). CDR3 loop: CASSQGQSTGELFF. The CDR3, as DNA: TGTGCCAGTAGTCAGGGACAGTCCACCGGGGAGCTGTTTTTT.

This clone was found many times. The rearrangement uses TRBV19 and TRBJ2-7; 9 bases match TRBD1. Germline V gene sequence: CDR1 LNHDA, CDR2 SQIVND (reference sequence). The CDR3 covers 13 residues. The V and J ends lost 6 bases and 5 bases, in that order; junction bases with no gene match: 5. In nucleotides, the CDR3 is TGTGCCAGTAGGGACAGGGGTTTACACGAGCAGTACTTC. Its protein is CASRDRGLHEQYF. Looking up the rest from reference TRBV19 and TRBJ2-7 gives the full variable domain: DGGITQSPKYLFRKEGQNVTLSCEQNLNHDAMYWYRQDPGQGLRLIYYSQIVNDFQKGDIAEGYSVSREKKESFPLTVTSAQKNPTAFYLCASRDRGLHEQYFGPGTRLTVT.

This clone was found many times. V is TRBV19 and J is TRBJ2-5; 7 positions agree with TRBD1. The CDR3 extends over 14 amino acids. Germline CDR1 LNHDA, CDR2 SQIVND (reference sequence). The V gene end was trimmed by 7 bases and the J gene end by 3 bases; junction bases not matched to a gene: 8. The CDR3 here is CASTRTGREETQYF. Written as DNA, the CDR3 is TGTGCCAGTACCCGGACAGGACGGGAAGAGACCCAGTACTTC.

This clone was seen at least ten times. The rearrangement links TRBV10-2 to TRBJ2-7; D is ambiguous. CDR3 length equals 15 residues. V lost 9 bases to trimming and J lost 1 base, with 19 bases between them. From germline, CDR1 is WSHSY and CDR2 SAAADI. In DNA form, the CDR3 reads TGCGCCAGTTGGAAGTCAGGCACTGGGTCCTACGAGCAGTACTTC. It encodes CASWKSGTGSYEQYF.

This clone was seen many times. The CDR3 region is CASSPRDRHGYTF. DNA for the CDR3: TGTGCCAGCAGCCCCAGGGACAGGCATGGCTACACCTTC. V usage is TRBV7-2 and J usage is TRBJ1-2, with 8 nucleotides matching TRBD1. The CDR3 extends over 13 amino acids. The V gene's germline CDR1 is SGHTA and CDR2 FQGNSA. J gave up 6 bases and V 5 bases, and 5 bases lay outside the gene matches.

This clone appeared many times. J is TRBJ1-2 and V is TRBV6-5; TRBD1 is a possible D gene (5 bases). Germline V lookup: CDR1 MNHEY, CDR2 SVGAGI. CDR3 length: 13 amino acids. V lost 5 bases and J lost 8, with 15 bases in between. Written as DNA, the CDR3 is TGTGCCAGCAGTCCGGCAGGAGGGGCCGGCTACACCTTC. Protein sequence: CASSPAGGAGYTF.

The rearrangement joins TRBV12-3 or TRBV12-4 to TRBJ1-2; possibly TRBD1 for D (5 bases). The V gene lost 6 bases and the J gene lost 10 bases, with 18 bases spanning the gap. The CDR3 contains 13 residues. CDR3 sequence (DNA): TGTGCCAGCAGCCGCAGGGTCGGCGGATTCTACACCTTC. It is translated as CASSRRVGGFYTF.

This clone was observed at least ten times. CDR3 nucleotides: TGTGCCAGCAGTGCGACAGGGAGCTACTACGAGCAGTACTTC. This gives the protein CASSATGSYYEQYF. The chain combines TRBV12-3 or TRBV12-4 with TRBJ2-7, with 7 bases lining up with TRBD1. This CDR3 is built from 14 residues. V lost 5 bases to trimming and J lost 3 bases; unmatched junction nucleotides: 7.